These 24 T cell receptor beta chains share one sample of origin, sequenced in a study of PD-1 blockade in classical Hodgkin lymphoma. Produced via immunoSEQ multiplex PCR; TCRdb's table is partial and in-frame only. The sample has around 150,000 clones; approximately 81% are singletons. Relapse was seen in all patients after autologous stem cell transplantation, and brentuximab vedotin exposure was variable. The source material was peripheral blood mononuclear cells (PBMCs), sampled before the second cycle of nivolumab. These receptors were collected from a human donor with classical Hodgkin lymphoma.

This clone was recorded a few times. The CDR3 loop reads CASSHLAGGPYEQYF. CDR3 coding DNA: TGCGCCAGCAGCCACCTAGCGGGGGGGCCCTACGAGCAGTACTTC. V gene TRBV4-1 combines with J gene TRBJ2-7; 12 bases line up with TRBD2. J gave up 2 bases and V 3 bases, and 2 bases lay outside the gene matches. CDR1 is MGHRA, CDR2 YSYEKL, per germline. The CDR3 spans 15 residues.

For the CDR3, the DNA is TGTGCCAGCTCACCTTCAGGAACTAACTATGGCTACACCTTC. It codes for CASSPSGTNYGYTF. V usage is TRBV18 and J usage is TRBJ1-2; D gene uncertain. The germline gives CDR1 KGHSH, CDR2 LQKENI. V was clipped by 3 bases and J by 0 bases, with 8 bases between them. CDR3 length: 14 residues.

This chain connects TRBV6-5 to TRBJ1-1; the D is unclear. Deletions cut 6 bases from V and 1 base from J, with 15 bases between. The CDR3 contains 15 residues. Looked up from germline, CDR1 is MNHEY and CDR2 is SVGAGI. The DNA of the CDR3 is TGTGCCAGCAGCTCCCTCCGGGGAGGGAACACTGAAGCTTTCTTT. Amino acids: CASSSLRGGNTEAFF.

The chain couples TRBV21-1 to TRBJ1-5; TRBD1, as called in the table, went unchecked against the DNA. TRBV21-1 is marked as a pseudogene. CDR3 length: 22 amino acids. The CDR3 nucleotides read TGTGCCAGCAGCAAAGTATTGAGGGACAGGGGACTTCCAACCCATAGCAATCAGCCCCAGCATTTT. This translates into CASSKVLRDRGLPTHSNQPQHF.

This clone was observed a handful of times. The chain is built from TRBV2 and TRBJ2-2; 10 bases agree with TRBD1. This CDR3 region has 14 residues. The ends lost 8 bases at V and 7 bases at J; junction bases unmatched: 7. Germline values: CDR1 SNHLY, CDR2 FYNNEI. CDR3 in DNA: TGTGCCAGCGTGACAGGGGGCCTTAACGGGGAGCTGTTTTTT. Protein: CASVTGGLNGELFF.

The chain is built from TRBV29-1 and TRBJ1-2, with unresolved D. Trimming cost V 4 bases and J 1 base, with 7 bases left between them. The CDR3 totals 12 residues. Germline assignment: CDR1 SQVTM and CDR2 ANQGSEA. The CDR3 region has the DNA TGCAGCGTTGGGGAGGGTAACTATGGCTACACCTTC. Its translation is CSVGEGNYGYTF.

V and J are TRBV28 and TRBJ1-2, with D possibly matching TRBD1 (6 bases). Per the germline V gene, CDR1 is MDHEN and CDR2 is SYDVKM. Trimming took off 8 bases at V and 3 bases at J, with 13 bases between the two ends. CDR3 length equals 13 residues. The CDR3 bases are TGTGCCAGCTTCGGGGAGGGGGACTATGGCTACACCTTC. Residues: CASFGEGDYGYTF.

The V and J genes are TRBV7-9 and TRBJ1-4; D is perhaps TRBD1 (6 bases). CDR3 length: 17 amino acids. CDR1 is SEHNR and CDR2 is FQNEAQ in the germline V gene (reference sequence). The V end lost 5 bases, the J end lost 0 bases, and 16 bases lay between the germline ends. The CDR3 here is CASSHSAGAATNEKLFF. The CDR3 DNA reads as TGTGCCAGCAGCCATAGCGCGGGGGCGGCAACTAATGAAAAACTGTTTTTT.

The CDR3 DNA reads as TGTGCCAGCAGCGCCGTACAGGGGATGAATGAAAAACTGTTTTTT. Translated: CASSAVQGMNEKLFF. The J gene is TRBJ1-4, the V gene TRBV9, with 7 bases that match TRBD1. The germline CDR1 and CDR2 sequences are SGDLS and YYNGEE. Losses at the gene ends were 3 bases for V and 5 bases for J; bases not matched to a gene: 7. The CDR3 loop spans 15 amino acids.

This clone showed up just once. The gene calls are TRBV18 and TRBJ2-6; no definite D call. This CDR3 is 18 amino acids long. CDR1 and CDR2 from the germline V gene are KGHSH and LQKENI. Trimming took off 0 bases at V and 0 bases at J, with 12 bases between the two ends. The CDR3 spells CASSPPGGPISGANVLTF. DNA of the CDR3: TGTGCCAGCTCACCACCAGGTGGCCCCATCTCTGGGGCCAACGTCCTGACTTTC.

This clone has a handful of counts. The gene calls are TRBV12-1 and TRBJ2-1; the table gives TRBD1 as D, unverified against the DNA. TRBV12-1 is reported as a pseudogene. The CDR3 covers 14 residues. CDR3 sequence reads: CASSPRDRGDEQFF. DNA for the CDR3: TGTGCCAGCAGCCCACGGGACAGAGGCGATGAGCAGTTCTTC.

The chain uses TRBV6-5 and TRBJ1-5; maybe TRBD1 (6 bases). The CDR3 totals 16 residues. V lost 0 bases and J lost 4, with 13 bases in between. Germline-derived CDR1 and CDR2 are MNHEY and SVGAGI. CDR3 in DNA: TGTGCCAGCAGTTACTCCAGGGGCGCGGGGAATCAGCCCCAGCATTTT. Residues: CASSYSRGAGNQPQHF.

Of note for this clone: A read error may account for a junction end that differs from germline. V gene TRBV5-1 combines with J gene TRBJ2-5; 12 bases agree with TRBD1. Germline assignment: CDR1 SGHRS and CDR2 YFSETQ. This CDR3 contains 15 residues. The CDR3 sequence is CASSLGQGALETQYF. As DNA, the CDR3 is TGCGCCAGCAGTTTGGGACAGGGGGCTTTGGAGACCCAGTACTTC.

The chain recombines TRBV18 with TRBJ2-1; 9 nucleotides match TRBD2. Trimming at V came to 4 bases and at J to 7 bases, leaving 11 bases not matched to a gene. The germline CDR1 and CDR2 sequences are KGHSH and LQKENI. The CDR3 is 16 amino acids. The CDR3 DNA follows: TGTGCCAGCTCACGACCCGTTCTAGCGGGGAGGAATGAGCAGTTCTTC. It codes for CASSRPVLAGRNEQFF.

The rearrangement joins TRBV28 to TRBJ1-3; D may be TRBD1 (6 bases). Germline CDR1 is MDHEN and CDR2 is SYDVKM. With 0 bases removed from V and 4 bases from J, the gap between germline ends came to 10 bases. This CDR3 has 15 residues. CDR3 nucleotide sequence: TGTGCCAGCAGTTTATGGGGGGGCTCGGGAAACACCATATATTTT. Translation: CASSLWGGSGNTIYF.

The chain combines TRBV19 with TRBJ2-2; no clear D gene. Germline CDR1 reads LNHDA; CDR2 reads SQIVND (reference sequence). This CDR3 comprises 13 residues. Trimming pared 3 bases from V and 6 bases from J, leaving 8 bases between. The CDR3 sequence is CASSMVYPGELFF. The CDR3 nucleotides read TGTGCCAGTAGTATGGTCTATCCCGGGGAGCTGTTTTTT. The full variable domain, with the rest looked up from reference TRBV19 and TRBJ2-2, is DGGITQSPKYLFRKEGQNVTLSCEQNLNHDAMYWYRQDPGQGLRLIYYSQIVNDFQKGDIAEGYSVSREKKESFPLTVTSAQKNPTAFYLCASSMVYPGELFFGEGSRLTVL.

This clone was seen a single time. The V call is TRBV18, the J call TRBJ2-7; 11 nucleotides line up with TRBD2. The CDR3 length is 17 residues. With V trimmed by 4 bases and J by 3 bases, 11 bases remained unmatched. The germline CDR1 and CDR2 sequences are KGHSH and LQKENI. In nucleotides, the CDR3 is TGTGCCAGCTCACGGATCGGACCTACTAGCGGGAGCTACGAGCAGTACTTC. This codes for CASSRIGPTSGSYEQYF.

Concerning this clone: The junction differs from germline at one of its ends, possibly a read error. CDR3 loop: CASSLGRVGTKIF. CDR3 sequence (DNA): TGTGCCAGCAGCTTAGGTCGGGTCGGGACTAAGATTTTC. V usage is TRBV7-9 and J usage is TRBJ2-7, with 7 bases aligning to TRBD2. Germline V gene lookup returns CDR1 SEHNR and CDR2 FQNEAQ (reference sequence). This CDR3 spans 13 amino acids.

The CDR3 loop reads CASSVVPGAGTEAFF. The CDR3 region has the DNA TGTGCCAGCAGCGTAGTGCCGGGGGCGGGCACTGAAGCTTTCTTT. The V gene is TRBV9, the J gene TRBJ1-1, with D maybe TRBD1 (6 bases). The V end lost 0 bases, the J end lost 4 bases, and 13 bases lay between the germline ends. The CDR3 runs to 15 residues. Germline lookup yields CDR1 SGDLS and CDR2 YYNGEE.

The CDR3 loop reads CASSVLTGGFETQYF. DNA for the CDR3: TGTGCCAGCAGTGTCTTGACAGGGGGTTTTGAGACCCAGTACTTC. The rearrangement joins TRBV6-1 to TRBJ2-5, with 9 bases that match TRBD1. The CDR3 sequence is 15 residues long. V trimming: 4 bases; J trimming: 5 bases; junction bases outside the gene matches: 8. Germline CDR1 reads MNHNS; CDR2 reads SASEGT.

The CDR3 loop is CAISEGSTGFRGSYEQYF. The CDR3 nucleotides read TGTGCCATCAGTGAGGGTAGTACGGGTTTCAGGGGCTCCTACGAGCAGTACTTC. The V and J genes are TRBV10-3 and TRBJ2-7, with D possibly being TRBD1 (6 bases). Germline V gene sequence: CDR1 ENHRY, CDR2 SYGVKD. The CDR3 contains 18 residues. V gave up 2 bases and J gave up 0 bases, with 20 bases separating them.

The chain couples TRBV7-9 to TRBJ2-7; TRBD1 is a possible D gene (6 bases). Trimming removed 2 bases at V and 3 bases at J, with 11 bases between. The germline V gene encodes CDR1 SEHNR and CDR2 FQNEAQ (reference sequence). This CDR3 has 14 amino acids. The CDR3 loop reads CASSLNAGVYEQYF. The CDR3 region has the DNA TGTGCCAGCAGCTTAAACGCAGGGGTCTACGAGCAGTACTTC.

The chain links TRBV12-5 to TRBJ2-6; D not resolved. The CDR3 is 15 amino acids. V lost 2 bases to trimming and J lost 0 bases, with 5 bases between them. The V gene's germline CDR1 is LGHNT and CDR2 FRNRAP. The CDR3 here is CASGLYSSGANVLTF. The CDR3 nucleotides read TGTGCTAGTGGTTTGTACAGCTCTGGGGCCAACGTCCTGACTTTC.

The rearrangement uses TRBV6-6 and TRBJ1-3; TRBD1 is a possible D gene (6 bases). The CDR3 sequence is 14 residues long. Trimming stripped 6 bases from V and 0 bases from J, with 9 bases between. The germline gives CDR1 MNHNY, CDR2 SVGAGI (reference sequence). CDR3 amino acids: CASRRTVSGNTIYF. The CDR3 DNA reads TGTGCCAGCAGGCGGACAGTCTCTGGAAACACCATATATTTT.